This T cell receptor beta chain is drawn from a study of blood T cell repertoires in COVID-19. For the study at large: COVID-19 samples collected from the United States, Italy and Spain covered acute and convalescent phases. T cells, B-cell-depleted T cells, or PBMCs supplied cDNA or gDNA.

Germline V gene sequence: CDR1 SGHTA, CDR2 FQGNSA. The CDR3 runs 14 residues. V lost 3 bases, J lost 2 bases, and 9 bases lay in between. In the source study's methods: Amplified reference gene primers provided the basis for estimating nucleated cell counts. Here immunoSEQ multiplex PCR was the method, and the copy in TCRdb shows in-frame clones only, minus some. For V, J and clone size, that table is used; D and trimming come from the DNA. The repertoire holds 150,000 to 200,000 clones, with 75% to 90% as singletons. The specimen was peripheral blood. This TCR came from a human donor in a cohort sampled during active COVID-19. This chain connects TRBV7-2 to TRBJ2-3, with D possibly being TRBD1 (6 bases). The CDR3 reads CASSFGQNTDTQYF. The CDR3 DNA reads TGTGCCAGCAGCTTCGGACAGAACACAGATACGCAGTATTTT. Filled out from reference TRBV7-2 and TRBJ2-3, the complete variable domain reads GAGVSQSPSNKVTEKGKDVELRCDPISGHTALYWYRQSLGQGLEFLIYFQGNSAPDKSGLPSDRFSAERTGGSVSTLTIQRTQQEDSAVYLCASSFGQNTDTQYFGPGTRLTVL.